The clone carrying this TCR beta chain was detected only a few times. The data are from a study of blood T cells in healthy people across ages. V lost 4 bases and J 4 bases, leaving 19 bases between the germline ends. Germline CDR1 and CDR2: SGHVS and FQNEAQ. This CDR3 is 16 amino acids long. The use of a sample-barcoded 5' primer and a J-beta primer mix characterized a second PCR of roughly 6 to 11 cycles. TCRdb reprocessed the 5' RACE reads via MiXCR and lists one record per CDR3 protein. The top ten hold over 30% of the sample, which has about 640,000 distinct CDR3 sequences, 58% seen once. The sequencing input was blood. The receptor's source is a man aged 55 to 69 in good health. The rearrangement links TRBV7-8 to TRBJ2-5; D is possibly TRBD2 (6 bases). The CDR3 nucleotides read TGTGCCAGCAGCTCATACGGGACTCAGGGAGGAGAGACCCAGTACTTC. This translates into CASSSYGTQGGETQYF.